The rows below give T cell receptor beta chains drawn from one sample of a study of technical replicates of blood from a few donors. Assay: immunoSEQ multiplex PCR; the TCRdb copy retains only in-frame clones and omits some. The table records about 61,000 clones, 87% of them present only once. The sequenced material came from PBMCs. The receptors originated from a human donor in good health. Some clones in this sample may be carry-over from other donors' samples. Both conserved end residues are part of each CDR3.

v_call: TRBV7-9; j_call: TRBJ2-7; cdr3_aa: CASSRDGALYEQYF
v_call: TRBV19; j_call: TRBJ1-1; cdr3_aa: CASSAGTAYTEAFF
v_call: TRBV7-2; j_call: TRBJ2-7; cdr3_aa: CASSKLTGSYEQYF
v_call: TRBV7-9; j_call: TRBJ2-1; cdr3_aa: CASSPLERNEQFF
v_call: TRBV7-9; j_call: TRBJ1-3; cdr3_aa: CASSAERLFSGNTIYF
v_call: TRBV9; j_call: TRBJ1-4; cdr3_aa: CASSQTSGGPGEKLFF
v_call: TRBV5-1; j_call: TRBJ2-1; cdr3_aa: CASSGRTSGTYNEQFF
v_call: TRBV5-5; j_call: TRBJ2-7; cdr3_aa: CASSLGGSGNEQYF
v_call: TRBV6-1; j_call: TRBJ1-4; cdr3_aa: CASSNRGRNEKLFF
v_call: TRBV15; j_call: TRBJ1-5; cdr3_aa: CATSTEGPGTAIQPQHF
v_call: TRBV7-2; j_call: TRBJ2-7; cdr3_aa: CASSLGGGTRSYEQYF
v_call: TRBV5-1; j_call: TRBJ2-3; cdr3_aa: CASSLGTTYTDTQYF
v_call: TRBV4-2; j_call: TRBJ2-2; cdr3_aa: CASSQVWGEAGELFF
v_call: TRBV7-2; j_call: TRBJ1-1; cdr3_aa: CASSLLAGRTEAFF
v_call: TRBV4-1; j_call: TRBJ1-3; cdr3_aa: CASSQGGKAGNTIYF
v_call: TRBV6-5; j_call: TRBJ1-3; cdr3_aa: CASSSGTNINTIYF
v_call: TRBV11-2; j_call: TRBJ2-3; cdr3_aa: CASSSLTSSTDTQYF